The following is a T cell receptor beta chain sequence with its context. The target of this receptor is not known. No clone much larger than this one lies a single base away; base qualities are absent. Reading the germline V gene (reference sequence) gives CDR1 WNHNN and CDR2 SYGVQD. V drops 3 bases and J drops 5 bases, leaving 10 bases in between. The cysteine opens and the phenylalanine closes a CDR3 of 14 amino acids. Kept here is only the CDR3 DNA, which spans 42 bases and is read in frame from base 1. The donors were healthy, HIV-negative adults with no recently reported acute infections or vaccinations. Every donor was a Caucasian adult residing in Nashville, Tennessee, USA. Magnetic negative selection was used to enrich CD4+ T cells, after which naive cells were positively selected on CD45RA and the negative fraction became the memory subset. After blood collection by leukapheresis, PBMCs were isolated using Ficoll-Histopaque density gradient centrifugation and then cryopreserved in the vapor phase of liquid nitrogen. Analytical flow cytometry was used to check the purity and quantity of every magnetically sorted T cell population. Genomic DNA was isolated from every sorted fraction and measured by UV absorbance on a Nanodrop 2000c.

The data originate from a study of shared clonotypes between healthy human individuals (dated by TCRdb to about 2020). For context, the study as a whole: A couple of women and a few men aged 18 to 49 years were included in the cohort. For each donor, CD4 naive and CD4 memory were each given three plates, CD8 naive was given two plates, and CD8 memory was given one plate. Blood TCR repertoires of a handful of healthy adults were deeply sequenced to estimate repertoire size and the extent of clonotype sharing between individuals. Different laboratories and diverse techniques were used to prepare libraries and sequence TCR repertoires, to increase sequencing depth and limit assay-specific biases. Per donor, leukapheresis produced somewhere between about 0.94 and 9.5 billion PBMCs. Overall study results and their limits: Even with the large sequencing depth, rarefaction of the sorted-subset datasets indicated that sequencing was incomplete. Naive subsets generally had larger estimated clonotype richness than memory subsets did. Based on pairwise subsampling, the degree of clonotype sharing among donors was expected to be affected by sequencing depth. Sampling was restricted to blood, and TCR repertoires in tissue are likely to differ from TCR repertoires in blood. Sharing across a few donors was observed for about 5% of naive CD4, 3% to 4% of naive CD8, 2% to 2.5% of memory CD4, and roughly 0.43% of memory CD8 clonotypes. The genetic and exposure-history diversity represented was limited by the small number of donors. Compared with non-shared clonotypes, the clonotypes found in all four sorted-subset donors had higher generation probabilities.

Using the deep immunoSEQ assay, TCR CDR3 regions were amplified from genomic DNA by multiplex PCR. Genomic DNA extracted from each cell subset was distributed evenly over all wells of several immunoSEQ 96-well plates, and each plate served as one replicate. Each replicate PCR for sorted subsets received roughly 0.2 ug genomic DNA, equal to 30,000 or so T cell genomes. Purified libraries were quantified with a Qubit 3.0 fluorometer, sized on a Bioanalyzer 2100, and re-quantified with the KAPA Library Quantification kit. Each immunoSEQ 96-well plate was sequenced on its own single-read 150-cycle Illumina NextSeq 550 flow cell. The authors' analysis ran thus. Because the immunoSEQ output held only junctional sequences and lacked quality scores, the filtering could not match the filtering applied to full-length reads. Sequences were annotated with PyIR, a Python wrapper for IgBLAST v1.9, using IMGT germline references to assign V/J genes and CDR3. Reads were filtered out if the reads had weak V/J assignments (E-value above 1e-6), no CDR3, stop codons, out-of-frame junctions, or ambiguous translated residues. V3J clonotypes were defined as sequences sharing an identical inferred V gene, J gene, and CDR3 amino acid sequence. To compute the percentage overlap between repertoires, the number of shared unique clonotypes was divided by the size of the smaller repertoire. Repertoire richness was assessed with RTK rarefaction, the Chao1 estimator, and Recon v2.1 estimates of unobserved clonotypes. Generation probabilities were computed with OLGA for all TCRbeta clonotypes obtained by the gDNA method from several donors. What TCRdb holds here is the immuneACCESS table cut down to in-frame rearrangements. Part of the clones is not present; checked against another copy, under half of the missing clones reflect an unresolved V gene, and the others are unexplained. The V and J calls and clone size were taken over from that table, and D and trimming were inferred from the DNA. This sample is represented by about 1.5 million clones; roughly 98% of them were singletons. The top ten hold 0.45% of the sample.

The sequenced material came from naive CD4+ T cells sorted from blood. The cell subset or site tag for this specimen amounts to: CD45RA+ positively selected. The origin of this receptor is a man in his thirties or forties in good health. Recombination connected TRBV10-1 to TRBJ2-2; the D gene lacks a confident call. The CDR3 reads as follows: CASSEVPRTGELFF. In nucleotide form, the sequence is TGCGCCAGCAGTGAAGTCCCCCGGACCGGGGAGCTGTTTTTT.